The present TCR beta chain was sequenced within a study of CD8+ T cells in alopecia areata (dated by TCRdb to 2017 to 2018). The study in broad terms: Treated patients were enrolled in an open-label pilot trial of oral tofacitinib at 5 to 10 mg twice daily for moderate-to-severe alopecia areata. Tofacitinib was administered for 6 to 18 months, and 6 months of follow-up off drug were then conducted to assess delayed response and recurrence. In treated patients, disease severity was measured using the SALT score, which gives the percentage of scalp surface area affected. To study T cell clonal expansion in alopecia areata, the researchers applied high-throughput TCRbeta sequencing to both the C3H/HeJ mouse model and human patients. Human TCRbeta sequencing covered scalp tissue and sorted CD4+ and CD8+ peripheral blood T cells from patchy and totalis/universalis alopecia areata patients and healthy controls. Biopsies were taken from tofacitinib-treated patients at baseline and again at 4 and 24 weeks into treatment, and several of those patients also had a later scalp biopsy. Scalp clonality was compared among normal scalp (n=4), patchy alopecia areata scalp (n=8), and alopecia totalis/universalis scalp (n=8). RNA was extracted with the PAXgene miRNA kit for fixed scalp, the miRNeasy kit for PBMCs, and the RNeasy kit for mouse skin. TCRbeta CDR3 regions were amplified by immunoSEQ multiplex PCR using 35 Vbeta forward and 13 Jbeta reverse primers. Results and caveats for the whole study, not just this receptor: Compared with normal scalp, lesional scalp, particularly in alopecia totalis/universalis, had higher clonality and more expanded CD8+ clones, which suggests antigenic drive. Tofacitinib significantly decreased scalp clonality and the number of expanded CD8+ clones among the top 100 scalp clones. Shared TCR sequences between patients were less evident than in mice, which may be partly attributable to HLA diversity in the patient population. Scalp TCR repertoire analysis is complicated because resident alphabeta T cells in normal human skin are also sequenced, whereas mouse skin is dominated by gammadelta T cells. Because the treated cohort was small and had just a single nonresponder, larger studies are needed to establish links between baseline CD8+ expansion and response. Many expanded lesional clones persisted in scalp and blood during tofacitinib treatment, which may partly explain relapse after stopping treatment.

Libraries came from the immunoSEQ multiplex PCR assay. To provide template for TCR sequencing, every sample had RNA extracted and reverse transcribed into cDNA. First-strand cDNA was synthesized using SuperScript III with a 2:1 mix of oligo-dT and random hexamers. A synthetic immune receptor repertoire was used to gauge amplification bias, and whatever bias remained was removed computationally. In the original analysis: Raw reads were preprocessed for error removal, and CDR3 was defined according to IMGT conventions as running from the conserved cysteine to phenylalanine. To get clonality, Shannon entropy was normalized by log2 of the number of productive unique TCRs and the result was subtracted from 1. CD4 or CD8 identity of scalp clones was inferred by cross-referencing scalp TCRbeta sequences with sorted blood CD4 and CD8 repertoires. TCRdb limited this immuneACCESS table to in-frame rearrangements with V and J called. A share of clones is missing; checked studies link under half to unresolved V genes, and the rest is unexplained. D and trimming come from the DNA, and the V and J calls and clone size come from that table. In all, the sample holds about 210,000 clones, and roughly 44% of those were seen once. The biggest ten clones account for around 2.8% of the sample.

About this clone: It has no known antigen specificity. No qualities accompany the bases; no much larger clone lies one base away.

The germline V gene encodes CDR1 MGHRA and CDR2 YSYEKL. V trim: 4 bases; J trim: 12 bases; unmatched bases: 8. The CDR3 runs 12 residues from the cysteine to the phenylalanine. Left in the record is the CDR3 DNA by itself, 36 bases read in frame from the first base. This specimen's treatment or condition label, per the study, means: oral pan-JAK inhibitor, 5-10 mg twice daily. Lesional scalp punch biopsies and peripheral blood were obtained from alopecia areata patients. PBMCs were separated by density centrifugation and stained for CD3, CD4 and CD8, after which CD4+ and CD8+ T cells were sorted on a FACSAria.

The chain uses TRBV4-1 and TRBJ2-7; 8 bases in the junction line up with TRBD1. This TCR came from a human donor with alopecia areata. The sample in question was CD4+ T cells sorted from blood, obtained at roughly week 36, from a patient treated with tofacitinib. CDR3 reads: CASSPGQGLRYF. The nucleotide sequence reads TGCGCCAGCAGCCCTGGACAGGGCTTAAGGTACTTC.